Included here is one T cell receptor (beta chain) sequence, with context. What it binds is unknown. The data derive from a study of T cell responses to AZD1222 COVID-19 vaccine. Germline lookup yields CDR1 LGHDT and CDR2 YNNKEL (reference sequence). V lost 1 base to trimming and J lost 10 bases, with 8 bases between them. The CDR3 has 13 residues. General study findings and limits: Vaccination with two AZD1222 doses was followed by a rise in Spike-specific TCR breadth and depth. Among the donors, most were white British and more were female, and clonal diversity was possibly underestimated. Repertoire sampling was restricted to post-peak T cell response timepoints.

Assay used: immunoSEQ multiplex PCR; TCRdb lists only in-frame clones, some missing. This repertoire shows over 110,000 clones, approximately 87% found once; its top ten account for under 2%. The J gene is TRBJ1-6, the V gene TRBV3-1 (or the pseudogene TRBV3-2); D is undetermined. The sequence was collected from an adult who received the AZD1222 COVID-19 vaccine. Sample: peripheral blood, taken 28 days after the second AZD1222 dose. The CDR3 loop is CASSQGSGSPLHF. CDR3 nucleotides: TGTGCCAGCAGCCAAGGTTCTGGGTCACCCCTCCACTTT.